The 28 T cell receptor beta chains presented below share a single source sample, sequenced in a study of T cells in Graves' hyperthyroidism and ophthalmopathy. TCR beta CDR3 regions were amplified from RNA. The TCR CDR3 was amplified in a first-round RT-PCR using the HTBI primer set. TCRdb processed the multiplex PCR reads anew with MiXCR; each CDR3 protein has one entry. Of hundreds of thousands of distinct CDR3 sequences detected, approximately 15% appear once; the ten largest clones hold less than 6%. The sample consisted of blood. The receptors shown here come from a woman between 25 and 40 years old with Graves' hyperthyroidism that later progressed to Graves' ophthalmopathy.

At least ten counts were recorded for this clonotype. CDR3 in DNA: TGTGCTAGTGGTCCCCGACCCCCCCTATCGGACCTCCCCAATGAGCAGTTCTTC. Protein sequence: CASGPRPPLSDLPNEQFF. This chain uses TRBV12-5 with TRBJ2-1; no clear D gene. Germline values: CDR1 LGHNT, CDR2 FRNRAP. With 5 bases removed from V and 6 bases from J, the gap between germline ends came to 26 bases. The CDR3 is 18 residues long.

This clonotype was found many times. This chain links TRBV5-1 with TRBJ2-1; D possibly corresponds to TRBD1 (6 bases). The CDR3 is 16 amino acids. Germline V gene lookup returns CDR1 SGHRS and CDR2 YFSETQ. Trimming removed 0 bases from V and 3 bases from J, with 13 bases in between. The CDR3 nucleotides read TGCGCCAGCAGCTTGGGGACAGTTGGGGTCTACAATGAGCAGTTCTTC. It codes for CASSLGTVGVYNEQFF.

This clonotype was recorded at least ten times. The chain is built from TRBV6-1 and TRBJ1-1; possible D gene TRBD1, 5 bases. Trimming took off 5 bases at V and 10 bases at J, with 17 bases between the two ends. The CDR3 has 13 residues. CDR1 MNHNS and CDR2 SASEGT come from the germline V gene. The CDR3 DNA reads TGTGCCAGCAGTTACGGGGGGGTTAACAGAGCTTTCTTT. It yields the protein CASSYGGVNRAFF.

This clonotype appeared many times. J is TRBJ2-3 and V is TRBV12-3 or TRBV12-4, with D possibly being TRBD1 (5 bases). Trimming removed 6 bases at V and 6 bases at J, with 7 bases between. There are 11 residues in the CDR3. CDR3 sequence: CASRWGDTQYF. CDR3 in DNA: TGTGCCAGCAGGTGGGGCGATACGCAGTATTTT.

There are a few counts of this clonotype. The chain carries TRBV28 and TRBJ2-7; TRBD2 matches at 7 bases. The CDR3 is made up of 16 amino acids. Germline V gives CDR1 MDHEN, CDR2 SYDVKM. Germline trimming cut 5 bases from V and 5 bases from J; bases unmatched to any gene: 15. This CDR3 reads CASSPPVAGLPHEQYF. CDR3 DNA sequence: TGTGCCAGCAGTCCCCCAGTAGCGGGCCTGCCTCACGAGCAGTACTTC. The full variable domain, completed using reference TRBV28 and TRBJ2-7, is DVKVTQSSRYLVKRTGEKVFLECVQDMDHENMFWYRQDPGLGLRLIYFSYDVKMKEKGDIPEGYSVSREKKERFSLILESASTNQTSMYLCASSPPVAGLPHEQYFGPGTRLTVT.

The rearrangement uses TRBV4-1 and TRBJ2-1; no reliable D call. Trimming took 1 base from V and 8 from J, leaving 12 bases between them. Germline CDR1 and CDR2: MGHRA and YSYEKL. The CDR3 contains 14 residues. Written as DNA, the CDR3 is TGCGCCAGCAGCCAAGGAGAGAAAGGCTATGAGCAGTTCTTC. It encodes CASSQGEKGYEQFF.

This clonotype was observed many times. This CDR3 reads CASSIGGGSPLHF. In nucleotides, the CDR3 is TGTGCCAGTAGTATCGGGGGCGGTTCACCCCTCCACTTT. The chain joins TRBV19 to TRBJ1-6, with a possible D match to TRBD1 (6 bases). V lost 3 bases and J lost 9, with 9 bases in between. The CDR3 runs 13 residues. Looked up from germline, CDR1 is LNHDA and CDR2 is SQIVND (reference sequence).

In this sample, this clonotype turned up a few times. A much larger clone lies a single base off, so this may be a read error. The rearrangement links TRBV12-5 to TRBJ2-1; 10 bases are shared with TRBD2. Germline V gene sequence: CDR1 LGHNT, CDR2 FRNRAP. This CDR3 has 17 amino acids. CDR3 sequence reads: CASGPSLAGEFRNGQFF. CDR3 nucleotide sequence: TGTGCTAGTGGTCCTAGCCTAGCGGGAGAATTTCGAAATGGGCAGTTCTTC.

This clonotype has more than one count but fewer than ten. This chain uses TRBV30 with TRBJ2-4; D is tentatively TRBD1 or TRBD2 (5 bases each). V was trimmed by 4 bases and J by 4 bases, leaving 14 bases between them. The CDR3 is made up of 14 amino acids. Germline lookup yields CDR1 GTSNPN and CDR2 SVGIG (reference sequence). CDR3 protein: CAWTPGTSKNIQYF. The CDR3 bases are TGTGCCTGGACACCCGGGACCTCTAAAAACATTCAGTACTTC.

This clonotype was recorded many times. The rearrangement joins TRBV19 to TRBJ1-1; D ambiguous. Germline V gene sequence: CDR1 LNHDA, CDR2 SQIVND (reference sequence). The CDR3 runs to 10 residues. Trimming removed 8 bases from V and 4 bases from J, with 5 bases in between. The CDR3 sequence: CASGLTEAFF. The CDR3 DNA reads as TGTGCCAGTGGACTCACTGAAGCTTTCTTT.

This clonotype was picked up many times. The V call is TRBV12-3 or TRBV12-4, the J call TRBJ2-7; D call uncertain. With 1 base removed from V and 0 bases from J, the gap between germline ends came to 4 bases. This CDR3 comprises 13 residues. The CDR3 is CASSLDYSYEQYF. CDR3 sequence (DNA): TGTGCCAGCAGTTTAGACTACTCCTACGAGCAGTACTTC.

The sample holds a few counts of this clonotype. The chain links TRBV27 to TRBJ2-2, with 8 bases that match TRBD2. The CDR3 extends over 17 amino acids. Looked up from germline, CDR1 is MNHEY and CDR2 is SMNVEV (reference sequence). Trimming took 4 bases from V and 4 from J; bases not matched to a gene: 11. CDR3 coding DNA: TGTGCCAGCAGTTATCAGCGGGAGAACGTTGGCACCGGGGAGCTGTTTTTT. This codes for CASSYQRENVGTGELFF.

As concerns this clonotype: A much larger clone differs from this one at a single base, so this may be a read error. The chain employs TRBV3-1 and TRBJ1-1; D possibly corresponds to TRBD1 (5 bases). In germline, CDR1 is LGHDT, CDR2 YNNKEL (reference sequence). The CDR3 sequence is 18 residues long. The CDR3, as DNA: TGTGCCAGCAGCCCAACCTATATGACCCCCTGGGGGAACACTGAAACTTTCTTT. Protein product: CASSPTYMTPWGNTETFF.

There are a few counts of this clonotype. The junction departs from the called germline gene at one end, perhaps through a read error. The chain has TRBV18 and TRBJ2-7; TRBD1 matches at 8 bases. Germline CDR1 and CDR2: KGHSH and LQKENI. This CDR3 is 15 amino acids long. Here the CDR3 reads CASSPPGQGNYEQYF. CDR3 DNA: TGTGCCAGCTCCCCACCAGGACAGGGTAATTACGAGCAGTACTTC.

This clonotype was seen repeatedly, ten times or more. The V and J genes are TRBV12-3 or TRBV12-4 and TRBJ2-7; 9 positions match TRBD1. The junction had 9 bases not matched to a gene; V was cut back by 5 bases and J by 7 bases. The CDR3 totals 14 residues. CDR3 DNA sequence: TGTGCCAGCAGTAGGACAGGGGATGTCCGGGAGCAGTACTTC. Its protein is CASSRTGDVREQYF.

This clonotype was recorded a few times. V usage is TRBV19 and J usage is TRBJ2-2, with TRBD1 identical over 8 bases. CDR1 and CDR2 from the germline V gene are LNHDA and SQIVND (reference sequence). There are 16 residues in the CDR3. V was pared by 5 bases and J by 1 base, with 6 bases of the junction left unmatched. The CDR3 DNA sequence: TGTGCCAGTAGTGCAGGACAGGGCCGGAACACCGGGGAGCTGTTTTTT. As protein: CASSAGQGRNTGELFF. The whole variable domain, remainder taken from reference TRBV19 and TRBJ2-2, is DGGITQSPKYLFRKEGQNVTLSCEQNLNHDAMYWYRQDPGQGLRLIYYSQIVNDFQKGDIAEGYSVSREKKESFPLTVTSAQKNPTAFYLCASSAGQGRNTGELFFGEGSRLTVL.

This clonotype was observed at least ten times. This chain joins TRBV11-2 and TRBJ1-2; 8 nucleotides agree with TRBD1. J lost 8 bases, V lost 5 bases, and 7 bases had no gene match. CDR1 is SGHAT and CDR2 is FQNNGV in the germline V gene. The CDR3 runs 13 residues. The CDR3 region has the DNA TGTGCCAGCAGCCGCGACAGGGGTCGAGGCTACACCTTC. This gives the protein CASSRDRGRGYTF.

This clonotype was counted many times. This chain joins TRBV27 and TRBJ1-3; D not certain. The germline V and J ends were trimmed by 5 bases and 4 bases, with 18 bases remaining between them. This CDR3 has 16 amino acids. Germline V CDR1 and CDR2: MNHEY, SMNVEV (reference sequence). The CDR3 DNA is TGTGCCAGCAGTATACTACCTCCGGCGGCGGGAAACACCATATATTTT. It specifies CASSILPPAAGNTIYF.

This clonotype appeared many times. V and J are TRBV27 and TRBJ2-3; 8 bases align to TRBD1. Germline V gene lookup returns CDR1 MNHEY and CDR2 SMNVEV (reference sequence). This CDR3 has 16 amino acids. The ends lost 5 bases at V and 2 bases at J; junction bases unmatched: 9. The CDR3 DNA reads as TGTGCCAGCAGTGCGAACAGGGGGTTCTTCACAGATACGCAGTATTTT. Encoded protein: CASSANRGFFTDTQYF.

CDR3 sequence (DNA): TGTGCCAGCAGCGTGGAAGACAGGGATGGAAACACCATATATTTT. Its translation is CASSVEDRDGNTIYF. This rearrangement joins TRBV9 to TRBJ1-3; 7 bases align to TRBD1. V trimming: 2 bases; J trimming: 3 bases; junction bases outside the gene matches: 5. The germline V gene encodes CDR1 SGDLS and CDR2 YYNGEE. The CDR3 sequence is 15 residues long.

This sequence joins TRBV30 and TRBJ2-1; TRBD1 matches at 8 bases. The CDR3 is 13 amino acids. CDR1 is GTSNPN, CDR2 SVGIG, per germline (reference sequence). V was clipped by 7 bases and J by 10 bases; unmatched bases: 12. CDR3 sequence (DNA): TGTGCCTACCAGGGGGCAGGTGAGGGGGAGCAGTTCTTC. Its protein product is CAYQGAGEGEQFF.

This clonotype was seen only a few times. The chain combines TRBV7-2 with TRBJ2-7; D remains ambiguous. V lost 1 base and J lost 7, with 14 bases in between. Germline-derived CDR1 and CDR2 are SGHTA and FQGNSA. The CDR3 extends over 14 amino acids. In DNA form, the CDR3 reads TGTGCCAGCAGCTTAGATCAGACCAGGATAGAGCAGTACTTC. It codes for CASSLDQTRIEQYF.

This clonotype was observed a few times. The rearrangement uses TRBV7-9 and TRBJ2-3, with 16 bases lining up with TRBD2. V lost 4 bases to trimming and J lost 4 bases; unmatched junction nucleotides: 11. The CDR3 consists of 19 residues. CDR1 and CDR2 (germline): SEHNR, FQNEAQ (reference sequence). CDR3 bases: TGTGCCAGCAGCTCTTCGGGACTAGCGGGAGGGCCCCTCTCAGATACGCAGTATTTT. Its translation is CASSSSGLAGGPLSDTQYF. The whole variable domain, filled in from reference TRBV7-9 and TRBJ2-3, reads DTGVSQNPRHKITKRGQNVTFRCDPISEHNRLYWYRQTLGQGPEFLTYFQNEAQLEKSRLLSDRFSAERPKGSFSTLEIQRTEQGDSAMYLCASSSSGLAGGPLSDTQYFGPGTRLTVL.

This clonotype was detected ten times or more. The rearrangement joins TRBV12-3 or TRBV12-4 to TRBJ1-5; no clear D. The CDR3 contains 16 residues. Trimming removed 6 bases from V and 0 bases from J, with 15 bases in between. CDR3 region: CASSTSGRGSNQPQHF. DNA for the CDR3: TGTGCCAGCAGCACGAGCGGACGGGGTAGCAATCAGCCCCAGCATTTT.

In this sample, this clonotype turned up many times. The genes are TRBV6-1 and TRBJ1-1; tentatively, D is TRBD1 (6 bases). The V end was cut by 5 bases, the J end by 0 bases, with 13 bases between. The CDR3 runs 15 residues. Germline loops: CDR1 MNHNS, CDR2 SASEGT. CDR3 in DNA: TGTGCCAGCAGTTCCGCCGGACAGCTGAACACTGAAGCTTTCTTT. As protein: CASSSAGQLNTEAFF.

This chain joins TRBV7-6 and TRBJ1-6, with a tentative D call TRBD1 (6 bases). This CDR3 is 15 amino acids long. Between the trimmed V and J ends, which lost 1 base and 10 bases, there was a span of 14 bases. CDR1 and CDR2 from the germline V gene are SGHVS and FNYEAQ. In DNA, the CDR3 is TGTGCCAGCAGCTTAGTAGGGGGGGGGGCGTCACCCCTCCACTTT. Translated: CASSLVGGGASPLHF.

This clonotype was picked up many times. The chain carries TRBV7-3 and TRBJ1-2, with a possible D match to TRBD1 (5 bases). Germline CDR1 reads SGHTA; CDR2 reads FQGTGA. The V and J ends lost 5 bases and 7 bases respectively, with 11 bases between them. This CDR3 region has 12 residues. Here the CDR3 reads CASSELGGGYTF. The CDR3 DNA reads TGTGCCAGCAGCGAACTTGGGGGTGGCTACACCTTC. The full variable domain, completed using reference TRBV7-3 and TRBJ1-2, is GAGVSQTPSNKVTEKGKYVELRCDPISGHTALYWYRQSLGQGPEFLIYFQGTGAADDSGLPNDRFFAVRPEGSVSTLKIQRTERGDSAVYLCASSELGGGYTFGSGTRLTVV.

The rearrangement links TRBV7-9 to TRBJ1-5; no clear D. V lost 5 bases and J lost 9, with 14 bases in between. Germline loops: CDR1 SEHNR, CDR2 FQNEAQ (reference sequence). This CDR3 contains 13 residues. This CDR3 is CASSAGRDAPQHF. The CDR3 DNA is TGTGCCAGCAGCGCGGGGAGGGATGCGCCCCAGCATTTT.